This T cell receptor (beta chain) came from a study of blood T cell repertoires in COVID-19. Study background: The United States, Italy and Spain supplied acute and convalescent COVID-19 samples. PBMCs, B-cell-depleted T cells, or T cells were the source of the cDNA or gDNA that made up the material.

Authors' data handling: The authors estimated nucleated cell counts from reference gene primer amplification. The method was immunoSEQ multiplex PCR; TCRdb's version includes in-frame clones alone and lacks a portion of them. D and trimming were read from the DNA, whereas the V and J calls and clone size are those reported in that table. This table has 80,000 or so clones, roughly 87% appearing once. V dropped 3 bases and J dropped 3; count of bases not matched to a gene: 8. The CDR3 loop spans 16 amino acids. Germline V lookup: CDR1 MGHDK, CDR2 SYGVNS. Material: peripheral blood. The rearrangement joins TRBV25-1 to TRBJ1-2, with TRBD1 identical over 9 bases. The TCR originated in an elderly man with acute or convalescent COVID-19. The CDR3 nucleotides read TGTGCCAGCAGTGAGAATTCCGGGACAGGGTACTATGGCTACACCTTC. It encodes CASSENSGTGYYGYTF.